The 27 T cell receptor beta chains given below trace back to one sample, sequenced in a study of shared clonotypes between healthy human individuals. TCRdb's table, derived via immunoSEQ multiplex PCR, lists solely in-frame clones and lacks some. The sample includes roughly 700,000 clones, about 74% of them seen just once. The specimen sequenced was memory CD4+ T cells sorted from blood. The sample's subset: CD45RA-negative fraction. Every receptor here comes from a woman aged 30 to 39 in good health.

CDR3 in DNA: TGTGCCAGTTGGACTCACACTGAAGCTTTCTTT. This sequence encodes CASWTHTEAFF. V and J are TRBV19 and TRBJ1-1, with D hard to call. Germline V gene lookup returns CDR1 LNHDA and CDR2 SQIVND (reference sequence). V was shortened by 8 bases and J by 3 bases, with 7 bases between the two germline ends. The CDR3 consists of 11 residues.

Concerning this clone itself: At the DNA level, this CDR3 is encoded by other sequences in the same sample as well. The V call is TRBV18, the J call TRBJ2-3, with D possibly matching TRBD2 (6 bases). This CDR3 is 15 amino acids long. Germline V lookup: CDR1 KGHSH, CDR2 LQKENI. V dropped 0 bases and J dropped 0 bases, with 7 bases sitting between them. In DNA form, the CDR3 reads TGTGCCAGCTCACCACCGGGACTCAGCACAGATACGCAGTATTTT. Translated, it gives CASSPPGLSTDTQYF.

The chain employs TRBV7-3 and TRBJ2-7; TRBD1 agrees at 8 bases. CDR1 is SGHTA and CDR2 is FQGTGA in the germline V gene. The junction had 7 bases not matched to a gene; V was cut back by 4 bases and J by 2 bases. The CDR3 has 15 residues. CDR3 sequence reads: CASSSRDRLTYEQYF. The DNA for the CDR3 is TGTGCCAGCAGCTCCCGGGACAGGCTGACCTACGAGCAGTACTTC.

The chain recombines TRBV5-5 with TRBJ2-3; the D is unclear. V lost 0 bases to trimming and J lost 5 bases, with 7 bases between them. The CDR3 consists of 13 residues. Germline CDR1 SGHKS, CDR2 YYEKEE (reference sequence). CDR3 region: CASSLALKDTQYF. CDR3 nucleotides: TGTGCCAGCAGCTTGGCACTTAAAGATACGCAGTATTTT.

The V and J genes are TRBV11-2 and TRBJ2-5, with 14 nucleotides matching TRBD2. V lost 4 bases and J lost 6; bases outside the gene matches: 7. CDR1 and CDR2 from the germline V gene are SGHAT and FQNNGV. This CDR3 is 16 amino acids long. CDR3 DNA: TGTGCCAGCAGCTCGGGACTAGCGGGAGTTCGGCAGACCCAGTACTTC. Protein product: CASSSGLAGVRQTQYF. Together with reference TRBV11-2 and TRBJ2-5, the CDR3 gives the full variable domain: EAGVAQSPRYKIIEKRQSVAFWCNPISGHATLYWYQQILGQGPKLLIQFQNNGVVDDSQLPKDRFSAERLKGVDSTLKIQPAKLEDSAVYLCASSSGLAGVRQTQYFGPGTRLLVL.

This sequence joins TRBV28 and TRBJ2-3, with 8 bases lining up with TRBD1. The CDR3 runs to 16 residues. Germline CDR1 is MDHEN and CDR2 is SYDVKM. With 2 bases clipped from V and 5 bases from J, the junction kept 9 bases outside the gene matches. CDR3 DNA: TGTGCCAGCAGTTTACCCTATGGACAGGGCGGAGATACGCAGTATTTT. Translated: CASSLPYGQGGDTQYF.

This chain joins TRBV10-1 and TRBJ2-4; D gene uncertain. V was clipped by 1 base and J by 1 base, with 11 bases between them. The germline V gene has CDR1 WNHNN and CDR2 SYGVQD (reference sequence). The CDR3 extends over 16 amino acids. The CDR3 DNA reads TGCGCCAGCAGTGAGTTTAAGGATCTCGCCAAAAACATTCAGTACTTC. Amino acids: CASSEFKDLAKNIQYF.

This chain connects TRBV5-8 to TRBJ2-1; the D gene is possibly TRBD1 (6 bases). The germline V gene encodes CDR1 SGHTS and CDR2 YDEGEE. The CDR3 runs to 16 residues. V was trimmed by 6 bases and J by 3 bases, leaving 19 bases between them. In DNA, the CDR3 is TGTGCCAGCACTCTGGGGGCCGCCCTGGGCTACAATGAGCAGTTCTTC. It translates to CASTLGAALGYNEQFF.

This clone was detected a few times. V gene TRBV30 combines with J gene TRBJ2-5; 9 bases align to TRBD1. The J call is doubtful: the DNA matches TRBJ2-7 better. This CDR3 has 15 amino acids. CDR1 and CDR2 (germline): GTSNPN, SVGIG (reference sequence). Here the CDR3 reads CAWSAAGTGSPEQYF. DNA of the CDR3: TGTGCCTGGAGTGCCGCCGGGACAGGGAGTCCCGAGCAGTACTTC.

V usage is TRBV2 and J usage is TRBJ1-2, with 11 bases identical to TRBD1. The CDR3 runs to 12 residues. Germline V lookup: CDR1 SNHLY, CDR2 FYNNEI. Losses at the gene ends were 6 bases for V and 6 bases for J; bases not matched to a gene: 0. CDR3 nucleotide sequence: TGTGCCAGCAGGGACAGGGGGCATGGCTACACCTTC. This translates into CASRDRGHGYTF.

The chain carries TRBV6-5 and TRBJ1-4; D is unclear. Germline-derived CDR1 and CDR2 are MNHEY and SVGAGI. The germline V and J ends were trimmed by 2 bases and 8 bases, with 12 bases remaining between them. This CDR3 has 14 amino acids. CDR3 coding DNA: TGTGCCAGCAGTTACCGGCCGGGGAGAGAAAAACTGTTTTTT. This gives the protein CASSYRPGREKLFF.

In nucleotides, the CDR3 is TGTGCCAGCAGCCTGGGTACGGGGGTTAATGAAAAACTGTTTTTT. It is translated as CASSLGTGVNEKLFF. The gene calls are TRBV11-3 and TRBJ1-4; a possible D gene is TRBD1 (5 bases). The CDR3 is made up of 15 amino acids. The V gene's germline CDR1 is SGHNT and CDR2 YENEEA. V was shortened by 5 bases and J by 4 bases, with 14 bases between the two germline ends.

V gene TRBV6-1 combines with J gene TRBJ1-4; D not certain. The germline V and J ends were trimmed by 2 bases and 8 bases, with 9 bases remaining between them. This CDR3 is built from 13 residues. The V gene's germline CDR1 is MNHNS and CDR2 SASEGT. CDR3 nucleotides: TGTGCCAGCAGTGAATTACAAGGGGAAAAACTGTTTTTT. Protein sequence: CASSELQGEKLFF.

A few counts support this clone. The sample has other DNA sequences that encode this CDR3 too. The V call is TRBV5-1, the J call TRBJ2-1; TRBD1 agrees at 11 bases. CDR1 and CDR2 (germline): SGHRS, YFSETQ. The CDR3 extends over 14 amino acids. The V gene end was trimmed by 4 bases and the J gene end by 6 bases; junction bases not matched to a gene: 3. The CDR3 region is CASSAGTGGNEQFF. DNA for the CDR3: TGCGCCAGCAGCGCAGGGACAGGGGGCAATGAGCAGTTCTTC.

This chain uses TRBV7-3 with TRBJ2-3; 9 bases are a match to TRBD2. The V gene end was trimmed by 5 bases and the J gene end by 7 bases; junction bases not matched to a gene: 16. From germline, CDR1 is SGHTA and CDR2 FQGTGA. CDR3 length: 17 amino acids. CDR3 DNA: TGTGCCAGCAGCCCGACGGGGGGGAGTAGCGGGAGAAATACGCAGTATTTT. It codes for CASSPTGGSSGRNTQYF.

A single count supports this clone. The chain carries TRBV7-9 and TRBJ1-2; TRBD1 matches at 8 bases. Germline V gene data show CDR1 as SEHNR and CDR2 as FQNEAQ (reference sequence). The J segment lost 5 bases and the V segment lost 5 bases, leaving 1 base of the junction unmatched. This CDR3 region has 12 residues. Here the CDR3 reads CASSGQGYGYTF. The CDR3 coding sequence is TGTGCCAGCAGCGGACAGGGTTATGGCTACACCTTC.

The chain carries TRBV6-6 and TRBJ2-3, with D possibly being TRBD1 (6 bases). Per germline, CDR1 MNHNY and CDR2 SVGAGI (reference sequence). CDR3 size: 14 residues. V lost 5 bases, J lost 6 bases, and 15 bases lay in between. CDR3 sequence: CASSTYGGEDTQYF. The CDR3 DNA follows: TGTGCCAGCAGTACCTATGGGGGCGAGGATACGCAGTATTTT.

The gene calls are TRBV29-1 and TRBJ2-1; D unclear. The CDR3 is made up of 16 amino acids. Germline V lookup: CDR1 SQVTM, CDR2 ANQGSEA. Trimming shortened V by 1 base and J by 5 bases, and 18 bases separated the two germline ends. CDR3 protein: CSVEVYPRSVDNEQFF. For the CDR3, the DNA is TGCAGCGTTGAAGTTTATCCTAGATCGGTCGACAATGAGCAGTTCTTC.

The chain employs TRBV29-1 and TRBJ2-7; D may be TRBD1 (5 bases). The CDR3 loop spans 14 amino acids. Trimming took off 5 bases at V and 1 base at J, with 15 bases between the two ends. Germline CDR1 and CDR2: SQVTM and ANQGSEA. The CDR3 nucleotides read TGCAGCGTTTTCGACAGTTGGGTTTCCTACGAGCAGTACTTC. As protein: CSVFDSWVSYEQYF.

The J gene is TRBJ2-3, the V gene TRBV2; D might be TRBD2 (5 bases). There are 14 residues in the CDR3. V was cut by 5 bases and J by 5 bases, with 14 bases left in between. Germline V CDR1 and CDR2: SNHLY, FYNNEI. The CDR3 protein is CASSPQLVKDTQYF. The CDR3 DNA follows: TGTGCCAGCAGTCCCCAACTAGTGAAAGATACGCAGTATTTT.

Details on this clone: The sample contains more than one DNA sequence encoding this CDR3. This chain joins TRBV19 and TRBJ2-3; 10 nucleotides align to TRBD2. CDR3 length equals 14 residues. The germline V gene encodes CDR1 LNHDA and CDR2 SQIVND (reference sequence). V shed 10 bases, J shed 2 bases, and the junction held 6 bases outside the gene matches. The DNA for the CDR3 is TGTGCCACCCGGACTAGCGGATCCACAGATACGCAGTATTTT. Translated, it gives CATRTSGSTDTQYF.

This clone was observed a few times. This may be a read error: a much more frequent sequence differs by one nucleotide. Within the sample, other DNA sequences also encode this same CDR3. The chain combines TRBV5-1 with TRBJ1-3; 7 nucleotides line up with TRBD1. Trimming removed 2 bases from V and 2 bases from J; junction bases left unmatched: 1. The V gene's germline CDR1 is SGHRS and CDR2 YFSETQ. The length of the CDR3 is 14 residues. The CDR3 region is CASSLGTAGNTIYF. The CDR3 nucleotides are TGCGCCAGCAGCTTAGGGACAGCTGGAAACACCATATATTTT.

Turning to this clone: Different DNA sequences within this sample yield the same CDR3. This chain links TRBV4-1 with TRBJ2-2, with 7 bases matching TRBD1. Germline assignment: CDR1 MGHRA and CDR2 YSYEKL. The CDR3 is 15 residues long. V lost 1 base, J lost 3 bases, and 2 bases stayed unmatched. CDR3 amino acids: CASSQGDRDTGELFF. As DNA, the CDR3 is TGCGCCAGCAGCCAAGGGGACAGAGACACCGGGGAGCTGTTTTTT.

This chain links TRBV2 with TRBJ2-7, with 10 bases matching TRBD2. With V trimmed by 10 bases and J by 3 bases, 12 bases remained unmatched. The CDR3 consists of 15 residues. Germline values: CDR1 SNHLY, CDR2 FYNNEI. The CDR3 loop reads CAILTASGRGYEQYF. The CDR3 nucleotides read TGTGCCATCCTGACGGCTAGCGGGAGAGGCTACGAGCAGTACTTC.

Points on this clone: The sample has other DNA sequences that encode this CDR3 too. CDR3 in amino acids: CSVASGSVTDTQYF. The CDR3 coding sequence is TGCAGCGTTGCAAGCGGGAGTGTTACAGATACGCAGTATTTT. This sequence joins TRBV29-1 and TRBJ2-3; 8 nucleotides agree with TRBD2. The J segment lost 3 bases and the V segment lost 4 bases, leaving 6 bases of the junction unmatched. Germline values: CDR1 SQVTM, CDR2 ANQGSEA. CDR3 length: 14 residues.

The rearrangement uses TRBV7-2 and TRBJ1-5; 10 bases match TRBD1. Germline CDR1 and CDR2: SGHTA and FQGNSA. Trimming took 3 bases from V and 6 from J; bases not matched to a gene: 8. The CDR3 runs to 16 residues. The CDR3: CASSFLPGQGFQPQHF. DNA of the CDR3: TGTGCCAGCAGCTTTCTACCGGGACAGGGGTTTCAGCCCCAGCATTTT.

The chain employs TRBV7-8 and TRBJ1-3; D is perhaps TRBD1 (5 bases). This CDR3 region has 16 residues. Germline CDR1 SGHVS, CDR2 FQNEAQ. Between the trimmed V and J ends, which lost 5 bases and 0 bases, there was a span of 14 bases. CDR3 in DNA: TGTGCCAGCAGCCCTAGGGACCCGGGCTCTGGAAACACCATATATTTT. It translates to CASSPRDPGSGNTIYF.